This TCR beta chain was sequenced for a study of cytomegalovirus exposure and HLA in healthy donors. 13 Jbeta primers and 60 Vbeta primers were used for the PCR. Here immunoSEQ multiplex PCR was the method, and the copy in TCRdb shows in-frame clones only, minus some. The sample gives roughly 20,000 clones, about 80% of which show up once; 7.4% is in the top ten. Points on this clone: Its antigen is unknown.

The CDR3 spans 19 residues. The germline gives CDR1 MDHEN, CDR2 SYDVKM. V lost 4 bases and J lost 3; bases outside the gene matches: 16. Study results and caveats: Most TCR sequences proved rare, with some public TCRs found in many donors. An apparent linkage of common viral pathogens to several of the most significant clusters emerged in a later analysis. CMV serostatus was the only recorded immune exposure for donors.

Sequencing used PBMCs. The TCR comes from a man aged 60 to 75 in good health and CMV-seronegative. The chain links TRBV28 to TRBJ2-7; TRBD2 matches 12 bases. DNA for the CDR3: TGTGCCAGCAGTTCGACGAGACTAGCGGGAGAATCCGAGATCTACGAGCAGTACTTC. Translating it yields CASSSTRLAGESEIYEQYF.